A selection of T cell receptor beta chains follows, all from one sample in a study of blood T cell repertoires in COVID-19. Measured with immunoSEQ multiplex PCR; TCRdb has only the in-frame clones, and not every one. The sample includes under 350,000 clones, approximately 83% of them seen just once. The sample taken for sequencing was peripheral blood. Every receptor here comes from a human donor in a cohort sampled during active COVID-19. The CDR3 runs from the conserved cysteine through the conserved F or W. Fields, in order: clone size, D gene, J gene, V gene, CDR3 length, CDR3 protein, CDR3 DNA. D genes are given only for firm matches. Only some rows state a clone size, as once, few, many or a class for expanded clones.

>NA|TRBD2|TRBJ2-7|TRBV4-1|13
CASSPGLGLGQYF
TGCGCCAGCAGCCCGGGACTAGGCCTTGGGCAGTACTTC
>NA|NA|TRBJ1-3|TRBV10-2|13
CASSGEGRNTIYF
TGCGCCAGCAGTGGGGAGGGAAGAAACACCATATATTTT
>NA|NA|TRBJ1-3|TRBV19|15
CASSATQVGGYTIYF
TGTGCCAGTAGTGCGACCCAAGTTGGAGGGTACACCATATATTTT
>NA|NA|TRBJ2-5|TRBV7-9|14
CASGQGAGQETQYF
TGTGCCAGCGGGCAAGGGGCCGGCCAAGAGACCCAGTACTTC
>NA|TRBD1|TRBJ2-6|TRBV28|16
CASSLTGFYGANVLTF
TGTGCCAGCAGTCTGACAGGGTTCTATGGGGCCAACGTCCTGACTTTC
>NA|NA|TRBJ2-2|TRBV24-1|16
CATSESSGWGTGELFF
TGTGCCACCAGTGAGTCGAGCGGATGGGGCACCGGGGAGCTGTTTTTT
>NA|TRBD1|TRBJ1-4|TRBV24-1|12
CATSAATGELFF
TGTGCCACCAGTGCCGCGACAGGGGAACTGTTTTTT
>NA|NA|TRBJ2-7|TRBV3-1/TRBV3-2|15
CASSPGPSGSYEQYF
TGTGCCAGCAGCCCTGGCCCGTCAGGTTCCTACGAGCAGTACTTC
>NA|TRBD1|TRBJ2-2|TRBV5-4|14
CASSLGQGTGELFF
TGTGCCAGCAGCTTAGGACAGGGGACCGGGGAGCTGTTTTTT
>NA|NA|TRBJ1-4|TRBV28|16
CASARDSSEGDAKLFF
TGTGCCAGCGCTCGTGATTCGAGTGAGGGGGATGCAAAACTGTTTTTT
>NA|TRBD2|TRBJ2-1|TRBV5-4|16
CASSSAASGRRNEQFF
TGTGCCAGCAGCTCGGCTGCTAGCGGGAGGAGGAATGAGCAGTTCTTC
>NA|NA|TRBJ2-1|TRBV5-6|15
CASSLAVSSYNEQFF
TGTGCCAGCAGCTTGGCGGTGAGCTCCTACAATGAGCAGTTCTTC
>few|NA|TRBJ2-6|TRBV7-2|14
CASSFNTGANVLTF
TGTGCCAGCAGCTTTAACACTGGGGCCAACGTCCTGACTTTC
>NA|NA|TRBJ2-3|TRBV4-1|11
CASSLPGTQYF
TGCGCCAGCAGCCTACCGGGTACGCAGTATTTT
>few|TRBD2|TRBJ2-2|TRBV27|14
CASSRLAGTGELFF
TGTGCCAGCAGTCGGCTAGCGGGGACCGGGGAGCTGTTTTTT
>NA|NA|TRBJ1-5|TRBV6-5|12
CSAGIYNQPQHF
TGTTCGGCAGGGATCTACAATCAGCCCCAGCATTTT
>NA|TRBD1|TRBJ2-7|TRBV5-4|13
CASTPGQGSEQYF
TGTGCCAGCACGCCGGGACAGGGGTCCGAGCAGTACTTC
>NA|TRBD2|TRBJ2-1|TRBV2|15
CASSEGTSGRNEQFF
TGTGCCAGCAGTGAGGGGACTAGCGGGAGGAATGAGCAGTTCTTC
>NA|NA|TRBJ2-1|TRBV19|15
CASSIGDYLVDEQFF
TGTGCCAGTAGTATAGGAGACTACCTAGTTGATGAGCAGTTCTTC
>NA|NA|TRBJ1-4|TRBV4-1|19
CASSQASAGTQARGEKLFF
TGCGCCAGCAGCCAAGCTTCGGCCGGGACACAAGCCAGGGGTGAAAAACTGTTTTTT
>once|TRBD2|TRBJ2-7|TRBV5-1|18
CASSLASSTSGRSYEQYF
TGCGCCAGCAGCTTGGCCTCTTCTACTAGCGGGAGGAGCTACGAGCAGTACTTC
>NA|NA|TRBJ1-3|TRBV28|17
CASRITGFGLSGNTIYF
TGTGCCAGCAGAATAACAGGGTTTGGGCTTTCTGGAAACACCATATATTTT
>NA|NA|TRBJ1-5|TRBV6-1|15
CASSEEGRAGQPQHF
TGTGCCAGCAGTGAAGAGGGCAGGGCCGGTCAGCCCCAGCATTTT
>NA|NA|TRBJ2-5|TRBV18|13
CASSPRQQETQYF
TGTGCCAGCTCACCGAGACAGCAAGAGACCCAGTACTTC
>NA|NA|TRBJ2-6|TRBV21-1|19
CASSSDTGVETSGANVLTF
TGTGCCAGCAGCTCAGACACAGGGGTTGAAACCTCTGGGGCCAACGTCCTGACTTTC
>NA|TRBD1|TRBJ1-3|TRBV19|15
CASSDPGQSGNTIYF
TGTGCCAGTAGCGATCCGGGACAGAGTGGAAACACCATATATTTT
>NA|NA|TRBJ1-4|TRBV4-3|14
CASSQGQGDEKLFF
TGCGCCAGCAGCCAAGGGCAGGGTGATGAAAAACTGTTTTTT
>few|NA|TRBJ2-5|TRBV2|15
CASSEHTGIGETQYF
TGTGCCAGCAGTGAACATACGGGGATTGGAGAGACCCAGTACTTC